The 27 T cell receptor beta chains given below trace back to one sample, sequenced in a study of siplizumab effects on memory and regulatory T cells. Using immunoSEQ multiplex PCR, the repertoire was profiled, and TCRdb retains in-frame clones only, with some absent. The sample lists 90,000 to 95,000 clones; 80% to 95% were seen once. The sample was CD8+ T cells sorted from blood. These receptors all stem from a human donor in good health.

The rearrangement joins TRBV19 to TRBJ2-2; 10 nucleotides align to TRBD1. From germline, CDR1 is LNHDA and CDR2 SQIVND (reference sequence). The CDR3 length is 19 residues. The V segment lost 7 bases and the J segment 2 bases; nucleotides outside the gene matches: 16. CDR3 sequence reads: CASNLRRDRGIVNTGELFF. The CDR3 nucleotides read TGTGCCAGTAACCTCAGACGGGACAGGGGAATCGTAAACACCGGGGAGCTGTTTTTT.

The rearrangement links TRBV14 to TRBJ2-3; the D call may be TRBD1 or TRBD2 (6 bases each). V was cut by 4 bases and J by 3 bases, with 14 bases left in between. Per germline, CDR1 SGHDN and CDR2 FVKESK. The CDR3 runs to 15 residues. CDR3 DNA sequence: TGTGCCAGCAGCCCCATAGGGGGGACGACAGATACGCAGTATTTT. Encoded protein: CASSPIGGTTDTQYF.

About this clone: A junction end diverges from the germline sequence, so it may reflect a read error. The chain links TRBV10-3 to TRBJ2-1; TRBD1 or TRBD2 may be the D gene (6 bases each). The CDR3 spans 19 residues. Germline V gene sequence: CDR1 ENHRY, CDR2 SYGVKD. CDR3 DNA sequence: TGTGCCATCAGTGAGTTGTGGAGGGGGGCCTCAGACTCCTCCAATGAGCAGTTCTTC. Encoded protein: CAISELWRGASDSSNEQFF.

This rearrangement joins TRBV5-4 to TRBJ2-1, with D possibly TRBD1 on 6 matching bases. V lost 2 bases, J lost 6 bases, and 15 bases lay in between. Germline V CDR1 and CDR2: SGHNT, YYREEE (reference sequence). CDR3 size: 15 residues. The CDR3 nucleotides read TGTGCCAGCAGCTTCCACTGGCTAGGGGGCAATGAGCAGTTCTTC. Amino acid sequence: CASSFHWLGGNEQFF.

The chain uses TRBV4-3 and TRBJ2-7; D remains ambiguous. The germline V gene has CDR1 LGHNA and CDR2 YSLEER. CDR3 length: 14 residues. V lost 4 bases to trimming and J lost 3 bases, with 13 bases between them. The CDR3 spells CASSPYGSSYEQYF. Here the CDR3 DNA reads TGCGCCAGCAGCCCCTATGGCAGCAGCTACGAGCAGTACTTC.

The chain recombines TRBV5-6 with TRBJ2-1, with 7 nucleotides matching TRBD2. The V segment lost 1 base and the J segment 8 bases; nucleotides outside the gene matches: 9. In germline, CDR1 is SGHDT, CDR2 YYEEEE. The CDR3 length is 15 residues. The CDR3 sequence is CASSLPSGHDDEQFF. Here the CDR3 DNA reads TGTGCCAGCAGCTTGCCTAGCGGCCACGATGATGAGCAGTTCTTC.

This chain connects TRBV4-1 to TRBJ1-5; no reliable D call. The CDR3 runs to 18 residues. From germline, CDR1 is MGHRA and CDR2 YSYEKL. Trimming removed 2 bases from V and 0 bases from J, with 17 bases in between. The CDR3 loop reads CASSQFGAGANSNQPQHF. In DNA, the CDR3 is TGCGCCAGCAGCCAATTCGGTGCAGGCGCTAATAGCAATCAGCCCCAGCATTTT.

The V gene is TRBV14, the J gene TRBJ2-2; a possible D gene is TRBD1 (6 bases). Germline V gives CDR1 SGHDN, CDR2 FVKESK. This CDR3 contains 17 residues. V lost 1 base, J lost 8 bases, and 20 bases lay in between. In DNA form, the CDR3 reads TGTGCCAGCAGCCAAGGCCCATCATTGGGGGCGCCTGGGGAGCTGTTTTTT. Its translation: CASSQGPSLGAPGELFF.

The CDR3, as DNA: TGTGCCAGCAGTTACGAAGGGGCTGAGCAGTTCTTC. This translates into CASSYEGAEQFF. The chain uses TRBV6-5 and TRBJ2-1; tentatively, D is TRBD1 (5 bases). The length of the CDR3 is 12 residues. Germline V gives CDR1 MNHEY, CDR2 SVGAGI. The ends were cut back, 2 bases at V and 9 bases at J, with 8 bases in the middle.

This sequence joins TRBV6-4 and TRBJ2-1; maybe TRBD2 (6 bases). The V end was cut by 0 bases, the J end by 6 bases, with 15 bases between. Germline V CDR1 and CDR2: MRHNA, SNTAGT. This CDR3 contains 16 residues. The CDR3 sequence is CASSDSITSSANEQFF. For the CDR3, the DNA is TGTGCCAGCAGTGACTCGATTACGTCTAGCGCCAATGAGCAGTTCTTC.

This sequence joins TRBV27 and TRBJ2-5; 10 nucleotides agree with TRBD2. This CDR3 comprises 17 residues. V gave up 6 bases and J gave up 2 bases; unmatched junction bases: 12. The germline CDR1 and CDR2 sequences are MNHEY and SMNVEV (reference sequence). The CDR3 reads CASRPLTGTSAQETQYF. The DNA of the CDR3 is TGTGCCAGCAGGCCCCTCACCGGGACTAGCGCTCAAGAGACCCAGTACTTC.

The chain recombines TRBV29-1 with TRBJ2-2, with D uncertain. Between the trimmed V and J ends, which lost 1 base and 4 bases, there was a span of 7 bases. Germline CDR1 is SQVTM and CDR2 is ANQGSEA. This CDR3 has 13 amino acids. CDR3 residues: CSVEGIVTGELFF. In nucleotides, the CDR3 is TGCAGCGTTGAAGGGATAGTCACCGGGGAGCTGTTTTTT.

The V call is TRBV27, the J call TRBJ1-2; D is unclear. The CDR3 contains 13 residues. CDR1 MNHEY and CDR2 SMNVEV come from the germline V gene (reference sequence). The V end was cut by 2 bases, the J end by 8 bases, with 12 bases between. For the CDR3, the DNA is TGTGCCAGCAGTTTAGGAGGAGGGCAAGGCTACACCTTC. Its protein product is CASSLGGGQGYTF.

This clone was picked up one time. V gene TRBV9 combines with J gene TRBJ2-5; 12 bases fit TRBD2. Germline CDR1 and CDR2: SGDLS and YYNGEE. This CDR3 has 15 residues. Trimming cost V 4 bases and J 0 bases; bases outside gene matches: 1. In DNA, the CDR3 is TGTGCCAGCAGCCGGACTAGCGGGAACCAAGAGACCCAGTACTTC. This codes for CASSRTSGNQETQYF. Combining the CDR3 with reference TRBV9 and TRBJ2-5 gives the whole variable domain DSGVTQTPKHLITATGQRVTLRCSPRSGDLSVYWYQQSLDQGLQFLIQYYNGEERAKGNILERFSAQQFPDLHSELNLSSLELGDSALYFCASSRTSGNQETQYFGPGTRLLVL.

J is TRBJ2-5 and V is TRBV9, with D maybe TRBD2 (5 bases). This CDR3 contains 15 residues. Germline lookup yields CDR1 SGDLS and CDR2 YYNGEE. V gave up 3 bases and J gave up 5 bases, with 17 bases separating them. The CDR3: CASSARFGVGETQYF. The CDR3 DNA sequence: TGTGCCAGCAGCGCTAGATTCGGGGTGGGGGAGACCCAGTACTTC.

This clone showed up just once. The chain joins TRBV5-6 to TRBJ2-3; D not certain. The CDR3 sequence is 13 residues long. Trimming pared 0 bases from V and 3 bases from J, leaving 5 bases between. Germline-derived CDR1 and CDR2 are SGHDT and YYEEEE. The DNA for the CDR3 is TGTGCCAGCAGCTTGGGGCAGACAGATACGCAGTATTTT. This codes for CASSLGQTDTQYF.

The chain has TRBV5-6 and TRBJ1-4; D is possibly TRBD1 (5 bases). Per the germline V gene, CDR1 is SGHDT and CDR2 is YYEEEE. CDR3 length: 15 residues. V lost 0 bases and J lost 7, with 13 bases in between. The CDR3 loop is CASSLGRGRGEKLFF. The CDR3 DNA follows: TGTGCCAGCAGCTTGGGGCGGGGACGGGGTGAAAAACTGTTTTTT.

The CDR3 sequence is CASSERVSYNEQFF. The CDR3 DNA reads TGTGCCAGCAGTGAAAGGGTCTCGTACAATGAGCAGTTCTTC. The chain has TRBV25-1 and TRBJ2-1; D remains ambiguous. The CDR3 consists of 14 residues. Trimming pared 2 bases from V and 4 bases from J, leaving 9 bases between. Germline V gene lookup returns CDR1 MGHDK and CDR2 SYGVNS.

The genes are TRBV15 and TRBJ2-3; TRBD2 matches at 10 bases. This CDR3 is built from 15 residues. V lost 1 base to trimming and J lost 6 bases; unmatched junction nucleotides: 4. Germline CDR1 is LNHNV and CDR2 is YYDKDF (reference sequence). The CDR3 region has the DNA TGTGCCACCAGCAGAGGTGAGACTAGCGGGGATACGCAGTATTTT. Residues: CATSRGETSGDTQYF.

The chain carries TRBV7-9 and TRBJ2-3; a possible D gene is TRBD1 (7 bases). Germline CDR1 reads SEHNR; CDR2 reads FQNEAQ (reference sequence). The CDR3 loop spans 15 amino acids. Trimming stripped 1 base from V and 6 bases from J, with 14 bases between. The CDR3 bases are TGTGCCAGCAGCTTAGGACAGGGAGGACCCGATACGCAGTATTTT. This sequence encodes CASSLGQGGPDTQYF.

J is TRBJ2-3 and V is TRBV7-6; the D is unclear. CDR3 size: 15 residues. The ends were cut back, 5 bases at V and 4 bases at J, with 16 bases in the middle. Germline-derived CDR1 and CDR2 are SGHVS and FNYEAQ. The CDR3 nucleotides read TGTGCCAGCAGCCAAAGTCTAGGGCAGGCAGATACGCAGTATTTT. This encodes CASSQSLGQADTQYF. Supplemented by reference TRBV7-6 and TRBJ2-3, the full variable domain reads GAGVSQSPRYKVTKRGQDVALRCDPISGHVSLYWYRQALGQGPEFLTYFNYEAQQDKSGLPNDRFSAERPEGSISTLTIQRTEQRDSAMYRCASSQSLGQADTQYFGPGTRLTVL.

The rearrangement joins TRBV5-1 to TRBJ2-5; no reliable D call. Trimming shortened V by 3 bases and J by 2 bases, and 14 bases separated the two germline ends. In germline, CDR1 is SGHRS, CDR2 YFSETQ. CDR3 length equals 15 residues. The CDR3 bases are TGCGCCAGCAGCTCGGAACACACCGTACAAGAGACCCAGTACTTC. This encodes CASSSEHTVQETQYF.

CDR3: CASSPSGANTGELFF. The CDR3 coding sequence is TGCGCCAGCAGCCCTAGCGGGGCGAACACCGGGGAGCTGTTTTTT. The chain carries TRBV5-1 and TRBJ2-2, with 9 bases matching TRBD2. V gave up 4 bases and J gave up 0 bases; unmatched junction bases: 1. This CDR3 is built from 15 residues. The germline V gene has CDR1 SGHRS and CDR2 YFSETQ.

This clone was counted a single time. The rearrangement joins TRBV7-9 to TRBJ2-1; 10 bases fit TRBD2. The V and J ends lost 10 bases and 15 bases, in that order; junction bases with no gene match: 21. The length of the CDR3 is 15 residues. CDR1 and CDR2 (germline): SEHNR, FQNEAQ (reference sequence). CDR3 nucleotides: TGTGCCACCGCAGGACTAGCGGACGACGACCCGGGTTCGTTCTTC. It yields the protein CATAGLADDDPGSFF.

This clone has only one observation. CDR3 protein: CASSFQGAYGYTF. CDR3 DNA sequence: TGTGCCAGCAGCTTTCAGGGGGCGTATGGCTACACCTTC. The J gene is TRBJ1-2, the V gene TRBV13; TRBD1 matches at 8 bases. Losses at the gene ends were 3 bases for V and 5 bases for J; bases not matched to a gene: 2. Looked up from germline, CDR1 is PRHDT and CDR2 is FYEKMQ (reference sequence). This CDR3 comprises 13 residues.

The chain employs TRBV7-9 and TRBJ1-2; no firm D call. CDR1 and CDR2 from the germline V gene are SEHNR and FQNEAQ (reference sequence). The ends were cut back, 0 bases at V and 5 bases at J, with 7 bases in the middle. The CDR3 consists of 13 residues. The DNA for the CDR3 is TGTGCCAGCAGCTTAGCTGGAGTTTATGGCTACACCTTC. This gives the protein CASSLAGVYGYTF.

The CDR3: CASSQGTGGYEQFF. DNA of the CDR3: TGCGCCAGCAGCCAAGGGACAGGGGGTTATGAGCAGTTCTTC. The gene calls are TRBV4-1 and TRBJ2-1, with 10 bases lining up with TRBD1. Trimming cost V 1 base and J 8 bases; bases outside gene matches: 2. This CDR3 has 14 amino acids. Germline V lookup: CDR1 MGHRA, CDR2 YSYEKL.